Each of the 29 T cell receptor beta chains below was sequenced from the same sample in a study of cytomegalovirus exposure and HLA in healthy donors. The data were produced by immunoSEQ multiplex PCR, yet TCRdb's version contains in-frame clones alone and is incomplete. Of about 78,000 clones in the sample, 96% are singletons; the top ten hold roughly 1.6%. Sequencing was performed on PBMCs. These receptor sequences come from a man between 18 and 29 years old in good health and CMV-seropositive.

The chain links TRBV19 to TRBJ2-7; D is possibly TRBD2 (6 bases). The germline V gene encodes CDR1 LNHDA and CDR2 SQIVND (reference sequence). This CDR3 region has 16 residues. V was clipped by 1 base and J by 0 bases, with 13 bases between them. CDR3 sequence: CASSIGLSGDSYEQYF. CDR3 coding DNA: TGTGCCAGTAGTATAGGGCTCTCGGGAGACTCCTACGAGCAGTACTTC.

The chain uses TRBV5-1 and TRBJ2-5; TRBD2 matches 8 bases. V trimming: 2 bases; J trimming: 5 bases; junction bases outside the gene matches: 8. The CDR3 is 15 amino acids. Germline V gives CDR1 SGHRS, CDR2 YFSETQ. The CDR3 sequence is CASSFSGGPRETQYF. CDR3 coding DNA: TGCGCCAGCAGCTTCTCGGGAGGGCCCCGGGAGACCCAGTACTTC.

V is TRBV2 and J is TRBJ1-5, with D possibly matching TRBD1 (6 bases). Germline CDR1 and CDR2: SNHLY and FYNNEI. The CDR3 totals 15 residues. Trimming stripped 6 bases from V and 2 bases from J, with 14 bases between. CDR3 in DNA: TGTGCCAGCAGGACACAGGGAGTCGGCAATCAGCCCCAGCATTTT. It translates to CASRTQGVGNQPQHF. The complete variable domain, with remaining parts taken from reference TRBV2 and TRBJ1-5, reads EPEVTQTPSHQVTQMGQEVILRCVPISNHLYFYWYRQILGQKVEFLVSFYNNEISEKSEIFDDQFSVERPDGSNFTLKIRSTKLEDSAMYFCASRTQGVGNQPQHFGDGTRLSIL.

The CDR3 here is CASSWITGEETQYF. The CDR3 DNA reads as TGCGCCAGCAGCTGGATCACAGGGGAAGAGACCCAGTACTTC. The chain has TRBV5-1 and TRBJ2-5, with 7 bases that match TRBD1. Germline lookup yields CDR1 SGHRS and CDR2 YFSETQ. Trimming removed 3 bases from V and 3 bases from J; junction bases left unmatched: 5. The CDR3 loop spans 14 amino acids. Supplemented by reference TRBV5-1 and TRBJ2-5, the full variable domain reads KAGVTQTPRYLIKTRGQQVTLSCSPISGHRSVSWYQQTPGQGLQFLFEYFSETQRNKGNFPGRFSGRQFSNSRSEMNVSTLELGDSALYLCASSWITGEETQYFGPGTRLLVL.

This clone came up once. CDR3 DNA: TGTGCCAGCAGTTTACGGGGCGGGACAGGAGGGGACATTCAGTACTTC. This sequence encodes CASSLRGGTGGDIQYF. The genes are TRBV27 and TRBJ2-4; TRBD1 matches 8 bases. The CDR3 length is 16 residues. V lost 2 bases, J lost 8 bases, and 11 bases stayed unmatched. From germline, CDR1 is MNHEY and CDR2 SMNVEV (reference sequence).

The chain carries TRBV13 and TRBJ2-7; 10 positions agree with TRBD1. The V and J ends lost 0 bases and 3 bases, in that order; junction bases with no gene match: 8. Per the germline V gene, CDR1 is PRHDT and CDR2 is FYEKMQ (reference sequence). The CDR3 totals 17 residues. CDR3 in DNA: TGTGCCAGCAGCTTAGGAGGGGGCGACAGGGGGCTCTACGAGCAGTACTTC. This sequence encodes CASSLGGGDRGLYEQYF.

The CDR3 protein is CATSRGTGGSTEAFF. The CDR3 DNA follows: TGTGCCACCAGCAGGGGAACAGGGGGCAGTACTGAAGCTTTCTTT. V usage is TRBV15 and J usage is TRBJ1-1; 9 bases match TRBD1. Germline trimming cut 3 bases from V and 5 bases from J; bases unmatched to any gene: 7. Germline V CDR1 and CDR2: LNHNV, YYDKDF (reference sequence). This CDR3 spans 15 amino acids.

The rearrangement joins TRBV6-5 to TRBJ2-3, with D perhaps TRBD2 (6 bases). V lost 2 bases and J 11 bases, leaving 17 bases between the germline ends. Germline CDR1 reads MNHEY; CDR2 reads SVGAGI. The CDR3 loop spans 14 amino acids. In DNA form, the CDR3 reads TGTGCCAGCAGTTACACAACGGGAGTTAGGAAGCAGTATTTT. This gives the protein CASSYTTGVRKQYF.

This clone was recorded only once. CDR3 sequence reads: CASRRRGLEDEQFF. CDR3 nucleotides: TGTGCCAGCCGAAGGAGGGGGCTTGAGGATGAGCAGTTCTTC. V is TRBV6-1 and J is TRBJ2-1; a weak D match, TRBD1 (7 bases). Germline lookup yields CDR1 MNHNS and CDR2 SASEGT. Trimming stripped 8 bases from V and 8 bases from J, with 19 bases between. The CDR3 is made up of 14 amino acids.

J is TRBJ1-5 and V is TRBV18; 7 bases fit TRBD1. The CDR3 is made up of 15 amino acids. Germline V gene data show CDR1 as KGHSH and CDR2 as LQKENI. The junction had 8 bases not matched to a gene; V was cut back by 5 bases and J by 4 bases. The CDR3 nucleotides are TGTGCCAGCTCAGAACTTCAGGGGGAAAATCAGCCCCAGCATTTT. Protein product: CASSELQGENQPQHF.

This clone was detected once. The CDR3 reads CASSRDSGTREQYF. DNA for the CDR3: TGTGCCAGCAGTCGGGACTCAGGAACGCGCGAGCAGTACTTC. V is TRBV6-6 and J is TRBJ2-7; possible D gene TRBD2, 6 bases. CDR3 length equals 14 residues. Germline CDR1 is MNHNY and CDR2 is SVGAGI (reference sequence). V lost 5 bases and J lost 6, with 17 bases in between.

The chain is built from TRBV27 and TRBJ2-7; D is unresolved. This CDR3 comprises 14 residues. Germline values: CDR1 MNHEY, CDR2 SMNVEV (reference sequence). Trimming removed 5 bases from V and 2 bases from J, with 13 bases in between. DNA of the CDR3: TGTGCCAGCAGTCCACTTGACAAGACCTACGAGCAGTACTTC. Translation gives CASSPLDKTYEQYF.

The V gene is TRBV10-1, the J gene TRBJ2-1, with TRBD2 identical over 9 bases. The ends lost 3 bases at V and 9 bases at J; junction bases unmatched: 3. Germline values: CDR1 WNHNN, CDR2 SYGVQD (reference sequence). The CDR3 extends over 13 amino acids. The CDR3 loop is CASSDTLAGEQFF. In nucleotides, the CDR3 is TGCGCCAGCAGTGATACACTAGCGGGTGAGCAGTTCTTC.

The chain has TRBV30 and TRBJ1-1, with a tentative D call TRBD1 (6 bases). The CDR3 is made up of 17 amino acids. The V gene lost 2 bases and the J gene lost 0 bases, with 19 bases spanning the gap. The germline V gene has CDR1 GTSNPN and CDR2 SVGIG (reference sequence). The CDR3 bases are TGTGCCTGGAGTTCTGGACAGTTTTTCCCTATGAACACTGAAGCTTTCTTT. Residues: CAWSSGQFFPMNTEAFF.

The CDR3 sequence is CASSLYPGTGFGYTF. In DNA, the CDR3 is TGTGCCAGCAGTTTATACCCCGGGACAGGGTTCGGCTACACCTTC. J is TRBJ1-2 and V is TRBV27, with 9 bases matching TRBD1. This CDR3 comprises 15 residues. After removal of 1 base from V and 8 bases from J, the junction contained 8 bases not matched to a gene. The germline CDR1 and CDR2 sequences are MNHEY and SMNVEV (reference sequence).

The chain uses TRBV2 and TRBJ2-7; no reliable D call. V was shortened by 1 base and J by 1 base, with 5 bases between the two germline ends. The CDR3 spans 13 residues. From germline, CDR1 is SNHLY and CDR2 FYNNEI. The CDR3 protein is CASSEGPSYEQYF. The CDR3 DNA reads TGTGCCAGCAGTGAAGGTCCGTCCTACGAGCAGTACTTC. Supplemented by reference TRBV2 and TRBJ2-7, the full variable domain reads EPEVTQTPSHQVTQMGQEVILRCVPISNHLYFYWYRQILGQKVEFLVSFYNNEISEKSEIFDDQFSVERPDGSNFTLKIRSTKLEDSAMYFCASSEGPSYEQYFGPGTRLTVT.

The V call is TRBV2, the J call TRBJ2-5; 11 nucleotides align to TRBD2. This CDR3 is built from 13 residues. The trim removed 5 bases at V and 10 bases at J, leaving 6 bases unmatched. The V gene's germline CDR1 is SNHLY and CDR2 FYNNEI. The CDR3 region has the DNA TGTGCCAGCAGTCCGACTAGCGGGAAAGGCCAGTACTTC. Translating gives CASSPTSGKGQYF.

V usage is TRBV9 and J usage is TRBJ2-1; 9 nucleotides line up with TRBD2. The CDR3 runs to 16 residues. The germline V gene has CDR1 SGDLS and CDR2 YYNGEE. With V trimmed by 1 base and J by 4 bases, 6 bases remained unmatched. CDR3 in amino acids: CASSVRAGGTYNEQFF. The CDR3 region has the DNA TGTGCCAGCAGCGTACGAGCGGGAGGAACGTACAATGAGCAGTTCTTC.

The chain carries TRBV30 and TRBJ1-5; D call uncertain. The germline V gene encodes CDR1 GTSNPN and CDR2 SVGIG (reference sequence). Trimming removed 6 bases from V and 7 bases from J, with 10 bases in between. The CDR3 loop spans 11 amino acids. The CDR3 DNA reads TGTGCCTGTGGCACGGGACAGCCCCAGCATTTT. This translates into CACGTGQPQHF.

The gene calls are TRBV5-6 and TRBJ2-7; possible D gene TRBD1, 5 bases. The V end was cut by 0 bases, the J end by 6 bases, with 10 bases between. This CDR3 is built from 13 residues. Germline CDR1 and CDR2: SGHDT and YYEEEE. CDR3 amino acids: CASSLERGPEQYF. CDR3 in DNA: TGTGCCAGCAGCTTGGAAAGGGGTCCCGAGCAGTACTTC.

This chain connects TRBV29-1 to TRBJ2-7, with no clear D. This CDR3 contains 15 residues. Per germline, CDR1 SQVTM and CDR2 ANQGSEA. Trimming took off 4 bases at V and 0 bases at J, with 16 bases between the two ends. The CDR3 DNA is TGCAGCGTTGTACAGACCTCAAGAAGCTCCTACGAGCAGTACTTC. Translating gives CSVVQTSRSSYEQYF.

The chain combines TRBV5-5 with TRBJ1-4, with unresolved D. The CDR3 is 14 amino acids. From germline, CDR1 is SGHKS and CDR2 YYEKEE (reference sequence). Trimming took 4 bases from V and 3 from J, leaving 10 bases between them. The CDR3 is CASSPGRANEKLFF. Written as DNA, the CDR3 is TGTGCCAGCAGCCCGGGAAGAGCTAATGAAAAACTGTTTTTT. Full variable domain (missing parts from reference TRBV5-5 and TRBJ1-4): DAGVTQSPTHLIKTRGQQVTLRCSPISGHKSVSWYQQVLGQGPQFIFQYYEKEERGRGNFPDRFSARQFPNYSSELNVNALLLGDSALYLCASSPGRANEKLFFGSGTQLSVL.

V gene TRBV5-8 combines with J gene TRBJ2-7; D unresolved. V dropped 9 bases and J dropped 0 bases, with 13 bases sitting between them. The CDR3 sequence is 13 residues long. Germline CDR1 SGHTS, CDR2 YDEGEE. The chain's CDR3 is CATPSRSSYEQYF. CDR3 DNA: TGTGCCACCCCCAGTCGGAGCTCCTACGAGCAGTACTTC.

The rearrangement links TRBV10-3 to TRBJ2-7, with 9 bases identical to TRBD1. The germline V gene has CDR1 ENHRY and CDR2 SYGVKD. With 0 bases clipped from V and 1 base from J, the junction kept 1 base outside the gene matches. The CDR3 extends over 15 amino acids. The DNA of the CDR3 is TGTGCCATCAGTGAGTCTGGGACAGGGTCCTACGAGCAGTACTTC. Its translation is CAISESGTGSYEQYF.

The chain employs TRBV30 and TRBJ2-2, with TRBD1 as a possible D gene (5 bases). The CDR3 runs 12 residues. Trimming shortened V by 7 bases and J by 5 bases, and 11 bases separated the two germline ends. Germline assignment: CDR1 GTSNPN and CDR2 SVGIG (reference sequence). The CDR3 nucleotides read TGTGCCTCCATCCAGGGAACCGGGGAGCTGTTTTTT. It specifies CASIQGTGELFF.

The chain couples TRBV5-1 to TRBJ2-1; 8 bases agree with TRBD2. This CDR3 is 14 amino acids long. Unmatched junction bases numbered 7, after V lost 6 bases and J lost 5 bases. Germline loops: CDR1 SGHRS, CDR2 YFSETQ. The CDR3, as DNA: TGCGCCAGCAAGATAACTAGCGGAAACAATGAGCAGTTCTTC. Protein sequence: CASKITSGNNEQFF.

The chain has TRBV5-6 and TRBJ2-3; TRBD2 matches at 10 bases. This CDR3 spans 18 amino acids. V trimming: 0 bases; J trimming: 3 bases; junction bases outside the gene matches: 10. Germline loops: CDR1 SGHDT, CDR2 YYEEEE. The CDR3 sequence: CASSLVFPSGRATDTQYF. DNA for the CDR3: TGTGCCAGCAGCTTGGTCTTTCCTAGCGGGAGAGCGACAGATACGCAGTATTTT. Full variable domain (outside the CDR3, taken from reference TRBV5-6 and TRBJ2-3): DAGVTQSPTHLIKTRGQQVTLRCSPKSGHDTVSWYQQALGQGPQFIFQYYEEEERQRGNFPDRFSGHQFPNYSSELNVNALLLGDSALYLCASSLVFPSGRATDTQYFGPGTRLTVL.

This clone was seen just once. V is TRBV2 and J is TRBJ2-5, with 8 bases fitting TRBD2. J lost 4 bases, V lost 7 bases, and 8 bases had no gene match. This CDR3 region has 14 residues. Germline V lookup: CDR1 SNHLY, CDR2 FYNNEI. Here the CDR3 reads CASKPGTSRETQYF. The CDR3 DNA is TGTGCCAGCAAGCCCGGGACTAGTCGAGAGACCCAGTACTTC.

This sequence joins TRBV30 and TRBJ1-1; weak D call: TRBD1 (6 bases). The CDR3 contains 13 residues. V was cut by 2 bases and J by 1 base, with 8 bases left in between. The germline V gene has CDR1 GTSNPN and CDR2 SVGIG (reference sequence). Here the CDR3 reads CAWSLDRNTEAFF. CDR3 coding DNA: TGTGCCTGGAGTCTGGACAGGAACACTGAAGCTTTCTTT.